This T cell receptor (beta chain) comes out of a study of CD4 T cells in relation to SARS-CoV-2 and coronaviruses. Before the COVID-19 pandemic, during about 2011-2019, CD4+ T cells were taken from unexposed donors. Deep TCR-beta sequencing used DNA from uncultured naive and memory CD4+ T cells. Method: immunoSEQ multiplex PCR; TCRdb's copy keeps in-frame clones and lacks some. The sample carries 68,000 or so clones, just over 90% recorded once. The CDR3 consists of 14 residues. Germline CDR1 SGHTA, CDR2 FQGNSA. The V gene lost 2 bases and the J gene lost 0 bases, with 8 bases spanning the gap. The sample taken for sequencing was naive CD4+ T cells from PBMCs. Specified subset: naive CD4+ T cells isolated by negative enrichment. The chain is built from TRBV7-2 and TRBJ2-7; D may be TRBD1 (5 bases). The clonotype originates from a human donor in good health. Here the CDR3 reads CASSLYRYSYEQYF. The CDR3 region has the DNA TGTGCCAGCAGCTTATACAGGTACTCCTACGAGCAGTACTTC.